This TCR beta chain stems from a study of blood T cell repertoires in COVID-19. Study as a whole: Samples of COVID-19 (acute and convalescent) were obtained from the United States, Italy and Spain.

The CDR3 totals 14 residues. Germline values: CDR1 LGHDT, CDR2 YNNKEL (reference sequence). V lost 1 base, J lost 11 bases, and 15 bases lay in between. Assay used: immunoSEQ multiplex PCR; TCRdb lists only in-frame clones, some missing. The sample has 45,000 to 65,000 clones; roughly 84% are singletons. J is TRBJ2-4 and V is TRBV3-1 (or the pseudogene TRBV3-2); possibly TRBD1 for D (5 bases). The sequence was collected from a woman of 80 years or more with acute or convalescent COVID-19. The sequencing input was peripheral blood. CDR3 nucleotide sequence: TGTGCCAGCAGCCAAGCCTCGGGTAGACAGCTTCAGTACTTC. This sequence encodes CASSQASGRQLQYF.